The 27 T cell receptor beta chains reported below all come from one sample, sequenced in a study of T cell responses to AZD1222 COVID-19 vaccine. Produced via immunoSEQ multiplex PCR; TCRdb's table is partial and in-frame only. The table has under 200,000 clones, roughly nine tenths seen once. The specimen comprised peripheral blood, sampled 28 days after the second AZD1222 dose. The source of these receptors is an adult who received the AZD1222 COVID-19 vaccine.

Note on this clone: This sample also contains other DNA sequences that code for the same CDR3. The rearrangement uses TRBV18 and TRBJ1-1; D is unclear. The CDR3 sequence is 11 residues long. The V gene's germline CDR1 is KGHSH and CDR2 LQKENI. Between the trimmed V and J ends, which lost 2 bases and 5 bases, there was a span of 3 bases. CDR3 in DNA: TGTGCCAGCTCACCAGGGACTGAAGCTTTCTTT. It yields the protein CASSPGTEAFF.

The CDR3 DNA reads as TGTGCCAGCAGGAAACCGGGACAAATCTATGGCTACACCTTC. Translation: CASRKPGQIYGYTF. V gene TRBV11-2 combines with J gene TRBJ1-2, with D perhaps matching TRBD1 (6 bases). Trimming removed 6 bases from V and 4 bases from J, with 15 bases in between. The CDR3 extends over 14 amino acids. Germline-derived CDR1 and CDR2 are SGHAT and FQNNGV.

This chain links TRBV11-3 with TRBJ2-1, with a possible D match to TRBD1 (6 bases). V was pared by 1 base and J by 5 bases, with 12 bases between. The CDR3 has 15 residues. Germline V gene lookup returns CDR1 SGHNT and CDR2 YENEEA. CDR3 amino acids: CASSLGQGLNNEQFF. CDR3 sequence (DNA): TGTGCCAGCAGCTTAGGTCAGGGGCTCAACAATGAGCAGTTCTTC.

The rearrangement joins TRBV19 to TRBJ1-6, with 7 bases that match TRBD1. Germline trimming cut 4 bases from V and 6 bases from J; bases unmatched to any gene: 6. The CDR3 is 15 residues long. Germline values: CDR1 LNHDA, CDR2 SQIVND (reference sequence). CDR3 DNA sequence: TGTGCCAGTAGTACAGGGGGTAGAATTAATTCACCCCTCCACTTT. Translating it yields CASSTGGRINSPLHF.

The genes are TRBV5-1 and TRBJ1-2, with D perhaps TRBD1 (6 bases). Germline-derived CDR1 and CDR2 are SGHRS and YFSETQ. The V end was cut by 4 bases, the J end by 6 bases, with 13 bases between. The CDR3 runs 13 residues. DNA of the CDR3: TGCGCCAGCAGCCCCATGGGGGGGCATGGCTACACCTTC. Protein sequence: CASSPMGGHGYTF.

The chain couples TRBV5-8 to TRBJ1-2, with D perhaps matching TRBD1 (5 bases). Germline V gives CDR1 SGHTS, CDR2 YDEGEE. The CDR3 extends over 15 amino acids. Trimming cost V 5 bases and J 0 bases, with 14 bases left between them. This chain's CDR3 is CASRADRDPNYGYTF. The DNA of the CDR3 is TGTGCCAGCAGGGCAGACAGAGATCCTAACTATGGCTACACCTTC.

The V call is TRBV6-2 or TRBV6-3, the J call TRBJ2-1, with 12 bases fitting TRBD2. Germline V gene lookup returns CDR1 MNHEY and CDR2 SVGEGT. The CDR3 has 15 residues. V lost 4 bases to trimming and J lost 7 bases; unmatched junction nucleotides: 5. The chain's CDR3 is CASSLSTSGGNEQFF. Here the CDR3 DNA reads TGTGCCAGCAGTTTGAGTACTAGCGGGGGGAATGAGCAGTTCTTC.

This chain joins TRBV7-8 and TRBJ2-1; 9 bases map to TRBD2. The CDR3 contains 12 residues. Germline loops: CDR1 SGHVS, CDR2 FQNEAQ. V was pared by 5 bases and J by 15 bases, with 8 bases of the junction left unmatched. The CDR3 region has the DNA TGTGCCAGCAGCCCTACTAGCGGGTCGTCGTTCTTC. It codes for CASSPTSGSSFF.

This chain joins TRBV11-3 and TRBJ1-1; D unclear. Germline CDR1 reads SGHNT; CDR2 reads YENEEA. Trimming removed 0 bases from V and 4 bases from J, with 6 bases in between. CDR3 length equals 13 residues. In nucleotides, the CDR3 is TGTGCCAGCAGCTTAGACCCCGGCACTGAAGCTTTCTTT. Translating gives CASSLDPGTEAFF.

The V gene is TRBV6-2 or TRBV6-3, the J gene TRBJ1-2; D not resolved. Trimming left V 6 bases short and J 4 bases short, with 15 bases between. The CDR3 is 14 amino acids. Per the germline V gene, CDR1 is MNHEY and CDR2 is SVGEGT. The CDR3 sequence is CASSQDGVLYGYTF. For the CDR3, the DNA is TGTGCCAGCAGCCAAGACGGAGTTCTCTATGGCTACACCTTC.

The J gene is TRBJ1-1, the V gene TRBV27; TRBD1 might be the D (5 bases). CDR3 length: 14 residues. With 5 bases removed from V and 4 bases from J, the gap between germline ends came to 14 bases. Germline V gene sequence: CDR1 MNHEY, CDR2 SMNVEV (reference sequence). CDR3 nucleotides: TGTGCCAGCAGTCACAACCAAGGGGTCACTGAAGCTTTCTTT. This translates into CASSHNQGVTEAFF.

The rearrangement links TRBV11-2 to TRBJ1-2; a possible D gene is TRBD1 (5 bases). CDR1 and CDR2 (germline): SGHAT, FQNNGV. The CDR3 consists of 16 residues. The V end was cut by 1 base, the J end by 4 bases, with 16 bases between. The CDR3 DNA follows: TGTGCCAGCAGCTTAGTTCGGCAGGGCCCCAGCTATGGCTACACCTTC. Protein product: CASSLVRQGPSYGYTF.

This clone was seen once. V gene TRBV7-6 combines with J gene TRBJ1-5; weak D call: TRBD1 (6 bases). This CDR3 is built from 18 residues. Germline assignment: CDR1 SGHVS and CDR2 FNYEAQ. Trimming removed 1 base at V and 7 bases at J, with 23 bases between. The DNA of the CDR3 is TGTGCCAGCAGCTTAGGTCCGGGGGCGCCCGGCGCGGCGCAGCCCCAGCATTTT. Its translation: CASSLGPGAPGAAQPQHF.

The rearrangement joins TRBV19 to TRBJ2-1; TRBD1 is a possible D gene (5 bases). Trimming took 5 bases from V and 3 from J, leaving 8 bases between them. Germline loops: CDR1 LNHDA, CDR2 SQIVND (reference sequence). The CDR3 sequence is 13 residues long. This CDR3 is CASSPDSYNEQFF. The CDR3, as DNA: TGTGCCAGTAGTCCCGACAGCTACAATGAGCAGTTCTTC.

The chain uses TRBV6-1 and TRBJ2-7, with D uncertain. In germline, CDR1 is MNHNS, CDR2 SASEGT. Between the trimmed V and J ends, which lost 1 base and 1 base, there was a span of 11 bases. The CDR3 sequence is 15 residues long. The CDR3 sequence: CASSEVALASYEQYF. In DNA form, the CDR3 reads TGTGCCAGCAGTGAAGTGGCTCTGGCGTCCTACGAGCAGTACTTC.

In its sample, this clone was seen once. The chain uses TRBV30 and TRBJ2-3; D is possibly TRBD1 (5 bases). Germline values: CDR1 GTSNPN, CDR2 SVGIG (reference sequence). CDR3 length equals 12 residues. Trimming stripped 8 bases from V and 0 bases from J, with 9 bases between. CDR3 residues: CAGTGSTDTQYF. The CDR3 coding sequence is TGTGCCGGAACAGGAAGCACAGATACGCAGTATTTT. Full variable domain (rest looked up from reference TRBV30 and TRBJ2-3): SQTIHQWPATLVQPVGSPLSLECTVEGTSNPNLYWYRQAAGRGLQLLFYSVGIGQISSEVPQNLSASRPQDRQFILSSKKLLLSDSGFYLCAGTGSTDTQYFGPGTRLTVL.

Of note for this clone: Other DNA sequences in the same sample also yield this CDR3. The V and J genes are TRBV19 and TRBJ2-1; no definite D call. Germline V gene data show CDR1 as LNHDA and CDR2 as SQIVND (reference sequence). The CDR3 spans 11 residues. Deletions cut 3 bases from V and 7 bases from J, with 4 bases between. CDR3 sequence reads: CASSILNEQFF. For the CDR3, the DNA is TGTGCCAGTAGTATCCTGAATGAGCAGTTCTTC.

The CDR3 DNA sequence: TGTGCCAGCAGCTTTGGGAGGAACACTGAAGCTTTCTTT. Translation gives CASSFGRNTEAFF. The V gene is TRBV7-7, the J gene TRBJ1-1, with D hard to call. V lost 3 bases, J lost 1 base, and 6 bases lay in between. The CDR3 has 13 residues. The V gene's germline CDR1 is SSHAT and CDR2 FNYEAQ (reference sequence). The variable domain in full, completed from reference TRBV7-7 and TRBJ1-1, reads GAGVSQSPRYKVTKRGQDVTLRCDPISSHATLYWYQQALGQGPEFLTYFNYEAQPDKSGLPSDRFSAERPEGSISTLTIQRTEQRDSAMYRCASSFGRNTEAFFGQGTRLTVV.

The J gene is TRBJ1-5, the V gene TRBV4-2, with D perhaps TRBD1 (6 bases). The CDR3 consists of 13 residues. Trimming removed 0 bases at V and 10 bases at J, with 10 bases between. CDR1 LGHNA and CDR2 YNFKEQ come from the germline V gene. CDR3 coding DNA: TGTGCCAGCAGCCAAGAGCGGGGGGCCCCCCAGCATTTT. As protein: CASSQERGAPQHF.

The rearrangement joins TRBV11-2 to TRBJ2-1; D gene unclear. Germline CDR1 reads SGHAT; CDR2 reads FQNNGV. The CDR3 spans 16 residues. The V end was cut by 5 bases, the J end by 7 bases, with 21 bases between. The DNA for the CDR3 is TGTGCCAGCAGCCACTCCTCCGGGTTTATTATGAATGAGCAGTTCTTC. Protein product: CASSHSSGFIMNEQFF.

The chain joins TRBV6-5 to TRBJ1-1; TRBD1 might be the D (5 bases). V lost 5 bases and J lost 0, with 10 bases in between. The CDR3 is 14 residues long. Germline V gene lookup returns CDR1 MNHEY and CDR2 SVGAGI. The CDR3 nucleotides read TGTGCCAGCAGTCCGACGGACATGAACACTGAAGCTTTCTTT. Translated: CASSPTDMNTEAFF.

The chain joins TRBV19 to TRBJ1-5; D possibly corresponds to TRBD1 (5 bases). The V gene's germline CDR1 is LNHDA and CDR2 SQIVND (reference sequence). V gave up 1 base and J gave up 3 bases, with 13 bases separating them. The CDR3 spans 16 residues. The DNA of the CDR3 is TGTGCCAGTAGTATAGGGGGGATGGGAAACAATCAGCCCCAGCATTTT. Amino acid sequence: CASSIGGMGNNQPQHF.

The rearrangement joins TRBV9 to TRBJ2-2; D not certain. The V gene's germline CDR1 is SGDLS and CDR2 YYNGEE. Trimming pared 0 bases from V and 5 bases from J, leaving 14 bases between. The CDR3 has 16 residues. CDR3 in amino acids: CASSVAPLQRTGELFF. In DNA, the CDR3 is TGTGCCAGCAGCGTAGCCCCGCTGCAAAGGACCGGGGAGCTGTTTTTT.

J is TRBJ2-1 and V is TRBV7-7; 11 bases agree with TRBD1. The V gene end was trimmed by 5 bases and the J gene end by 7 bases; junction bases not matched to a gene: 7. CDR1 is SSHAT and CDR2 is FNYEAQ in the germline V gene (reference sequence). The CDR3 sequence is 15 residues long. The CDR3: CASSPRTGGLNEQFF. CDR3 sequence (DNA): TGTGCCAGCAGCCCAAGGACAGGGGGCTTGAATGAGCAGTTCTTC.

A few counts support this clone. The chain carries TRBV19 and TRBJ2-2; D ambiguous. Trimming pared 1 base from V and 7 bases from J, leaving 7 bases between. Germline V gene data show CDR1 as LNHDA and CDR2 as SQIVND (reference sequence). The CDR3 has 13 amino acids. This CDR3 is CASSIGGHGELFF. The CDR3 bases are TGTGCCAGTAGTATAGGTGGCCACGGGGAGCTGTTTTTT.

The chain carries TRBV6-1 and TRBJ1-5; D might be TRBD1 (5 bases). The V and J ends lost 3 bases and 9 bases respectively, with 12 bases between them. CDR1 MNHNS and CDR2 SASEGT come from the germline V gene. The CDR3 contains 13 residues. The CDR3, as DNA: TGTGCCAGCAGTGATCGTCCTGGGGGGCCCCAGCATTTT. It encodes CASSDRPGGPQHF.

The chain recombines TRBV7-9 with TRBJ2-7; D may be TRBD2 (7 bases). CDR3 length: 16 amino acids. Germline V gene lookup returns CDR1 SEHNR and CDR2 FQNEAQ (reference sequence). V dropped 5 bases and J dropped 1 base, with 18 bases sitting between them. CDR3 nucleotides: TGTGCCAGCAGCCCCCTGTTGAGGGGGGGATCCTACGAGCAGTACTTC. Encoded protein: CASSPLLRGGSYEQYF.